Listed here are 7 T cell receptor beta chains from one sample, sequenced in a study of tissue T cells after allogeneic stem cell transplantation. Time point described: mouse harvest day 7 after allogeneic transplant. Each mouse received 10^7 T-cell-depleted marrow cells plus 10^6 splenic CD5+ T cells by tail vein. Sequencing used immunoSEQ multiplex PCR; TCRdb keeps in-frame clones, though not all of them. The data contain thousands of clones, approximately 50% of them singletons. The source material was gut tissue. Receptors originate from a female BALB/c mouse given C57BL/6 T cells with graft-versus-host disease after an allogeneic hematopoietic cell transplant.

Regarding this clone: Gene names and germline refer to mouse. The CDR3 end falls 1 residue outside the read, so it is completed with the germline J gene. This chain connects TRBV2 to TRBJ2-2; the D gene is possibly TRBD1 (6 bases). V was clipped by 4 bases and J by 1 base, with 10 bases between them. The germline V gene has CDR1 LGHNA and CDR2 YSYQKL. CDR3 length: 15 amino acids. This chain's CDR3 is CASSLDRRNTGQLYF. The CDR3 bases that were read are TGTGCCAGCAGCCTTGACAGGAGAAACACCGGGCAGCTCTAC.

As to this clone: Gene and germline names: mouse. The read terminates 1 residue before the CDR3 end, so the remaining end is supplied by the germline J gene. The chain links TRBV26 to TRBJ1-1, with 10 nucleotides matching TRBD1. CDR1 KGHPV and CDR2 FQNQEV come from the germline V gene (reference sequence). After removal of 4 bases from V and 6 bases from J, the junction contained 5 bases not matched to a gene. The CDR3 contains 14 residues. Partial CDR3 DNA: TGTGCCAGCAGTCCGGGACAGGGGAGGGCAGAAGTCTTC. Amino acid sequence: CASSPGQGRAEVF. The CDR3 in full is CASSPGQGRAEVFF.

This clone has more than one count but fewer than ten. Germline and genes here are mouse. Read data end 1 residue before the CDR3 end; the end is taken from the germline J gene. The rearrangement joins TRBV23 to TRBJ2-2; the listed D gene, TRBD1, was not tested against the DNA. Germline loops: CDR1 KGHTA, CDR2 FQNQQP. The CDR3 spans 15 residues. The sequenced part of the CDR3 DNA is TGCTCCAGCAGTCACGGGACAACAAACACCGGGCAGCTCTAC. This translates into CSSSHGTTNTGQLY. The complete CDR3 sequence is CSSSHGTTNTGQLYF.

On this clone: Gene names are mouse gene names. The CDR3 is cut off 1 residue early in the read; its end comes from the germline J gene. The genes are TRBV26 and TRBJ2-7, with TRBD2 matching over 9 bases. This CDR3 spans 13 amino acids. Germline-derived CDR1 and CDR2 are KGHPV and FQNQEV (reference sequence). V gave up 2 bases and J gave up 4 bases; unmatched junction bases: 0. CDR3 DNA, as far as it was read: TGTGCCAGCAGTCTGGACTGGGGGTATGAACAGTAC. Protein: CASSLDWGYEQY. The complete CDR3 sequence is CASSLDWGYEQYF.

On this clone itself: Mouse names are used for the genes. The read ends 1 residue before the CDR3 terminus; that terminus is restored from the germline J gene. This chain links TRBV20 with TRBJ2-2; D is unresolved. The germline V gene encodes CDR1 GFQATS and CDR2 STVNSAI. The CDR3 length is 14 residues. Trimming took 0 bases from V and 0 from J, leaving 5 bases between them. Partial CDR3 DNA: TGTGGTGCTAGGGACAGATCAAACACCGGGCAGCTCTAC. Translation: CGARDRSNTGQLY. From start to end, the CDR3 is CGARDRSNTGQLYF.

Remarks on this clone: Gene names refer to mouse genes. The read comes to an end 1 residue before the CDR3 does, leaving the germline J gene to fill in the end. The chain links TRBV12-2 to TRBJ2-3; D assignment may be TRBD1 or TRBD2 (5 bases each). The germline V gene has CDR1 SGHLS and CDR2 HYDKME. This CDR3 comprises 14 residues. V dropped 1 base and J dropped 3 bases, with 10 bases sitting between them. The CDR3 sequence: CASSLAGLAETLYF. The part of the CDR3 DNA that was read is TGTGCCAGCTCTCTGGCGGGGCTCGCAGAAACGCTGTAT.

A word on this clone: Gene names follow the mouse nomenclature. The read ends 1 residue early relative to the CDR3; the germline J gene fills the gap. This chain joins TRBV26 and TRBJ1-2, with D possibly TRBD1 on 6 matching bases. The germline gives CDR1 KGHPV, CDR2 FQNQEV (reference sequence). This CDR3 contains 13 residues. The germline V and J ends were trimmed by 2 bases and 4 bases, with 8 bases remaining between them. The CDR3 here is CASSLTGSSDYTF. The sequenced CDR3 bases are TGTGCCAGCAGTCTGACAGGGAGCTCCGACTACACC.